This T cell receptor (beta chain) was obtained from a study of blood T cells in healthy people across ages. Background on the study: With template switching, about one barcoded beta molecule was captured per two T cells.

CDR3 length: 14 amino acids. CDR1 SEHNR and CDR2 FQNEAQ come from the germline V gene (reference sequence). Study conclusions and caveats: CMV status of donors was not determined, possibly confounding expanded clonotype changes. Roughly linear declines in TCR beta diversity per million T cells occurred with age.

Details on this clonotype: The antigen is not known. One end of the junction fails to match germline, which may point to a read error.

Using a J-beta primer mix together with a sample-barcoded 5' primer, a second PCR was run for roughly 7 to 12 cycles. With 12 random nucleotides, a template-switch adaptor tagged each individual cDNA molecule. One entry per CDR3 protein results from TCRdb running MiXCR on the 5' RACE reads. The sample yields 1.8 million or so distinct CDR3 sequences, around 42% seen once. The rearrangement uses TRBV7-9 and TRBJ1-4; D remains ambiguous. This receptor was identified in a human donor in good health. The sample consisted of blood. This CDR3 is CASSVFATNEKRFF. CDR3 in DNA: TGTGCCAGCAGCGTATTTGCAACTAATGAAAAACGGTTTTTT.